This T cell receptor beta chain emerged from a study of cytomegalovirus exposure and HLA in healthy donors (dated 2017 in TCRdb). Some background on the complete study: A later analysis indicated that the 100 to 150 validation repertoires were generated on the platform also employed for the roughly 650 repertoires of the first cohort. Besides the first cohort of 500 to 700 subjects, a separate validation cohort made up of 120 different subjects was used. The study combined high-throughput TCR immunosequencing, statistical association of individual TCRs with disease status, and machine learning to predict cytomegalovirus infection status. The aim of the study was to test whether cataloging public T cell receptors could identify signatures of past pathogen exposure.

The V and J ends are trimmed by 7 bases and 5 bases, leaving 18 bases between them. Including cysteine and phenylalanine, the CDR3 has 15 amino acids. Just the 45-base CDR3 DNA is kept, in frame starting at base 1. The library was prepared using the immunoSEQ multiplex PCR assay. The study's own analysis went as follows. To diagnose cytomegalovirus status from the catalog of TCR beta chain sequences, a statistical classification framework was built. TCRdb limited this immuneACCESS table to in-frame rearrangements with V and J called. A share of clones is missing; checked studies link under half to unresolved V genes, and the rest is unexplained. Clone size and the V and J calls come from that table; the DNA yielded D and trimming. Across this sample there are 260,000 or so clones, with approximately 87% seen only once. Less than 3% of the sample goes to the ten largest clones. The donors belonged to the validation cohort of approximately 130 subjects, which was separate from the roughly 670-subject first cohort.

As concerns this clone: Its specific antigen is unknown. Per-base qualities were not stored, and no clone one base away is much larger.

General study outcomes and caveats: The authors suggested that the approach could potentially be generalized to other disease states and immunological phenotypes. A few of the identified cytomegalovirus-associated TCR beta chains were confirmed in vitro to be specific for cytomegalovirus antigens. The classifier was reported to diagnose cytomegalovirus status with high specificity and sensitivity in both the original cohort and the validation cohort. Across donors, most TCR sequences were observed very rarely, whereas some public TCRs were present in many individuals. In the study, 150 to 200 TCR beta chains were listed as associated with cytomegalovirus. A later analysis had no HLA typing for the validation cohort, so co-occurrence there was scored across all 130 or so repertoires. A later analysis found that TCRs clustered in the first cohort also tended to co-occur in the roughly 120 validation repertoires, with approximately 95% of cluster scores above 0.

The receptor's source is a man between 18 and 29 years old in good health and CMV-seronegative. Sequenced sample: PBMCs. The rearranged segments are TRBV23-1 and TRBJ2-1, with TRBD1 perhaps the D gene, on 6 matching bases. TRBV23-1 is an open reading frame, and its role is uncertain. The DNA sequence is as follows: TGCGCCAGCACCCCAGGGGACCGGCAGAACAATGAGCAGTTCTTC. Translation gives CASTPGDRQNNEQFF.